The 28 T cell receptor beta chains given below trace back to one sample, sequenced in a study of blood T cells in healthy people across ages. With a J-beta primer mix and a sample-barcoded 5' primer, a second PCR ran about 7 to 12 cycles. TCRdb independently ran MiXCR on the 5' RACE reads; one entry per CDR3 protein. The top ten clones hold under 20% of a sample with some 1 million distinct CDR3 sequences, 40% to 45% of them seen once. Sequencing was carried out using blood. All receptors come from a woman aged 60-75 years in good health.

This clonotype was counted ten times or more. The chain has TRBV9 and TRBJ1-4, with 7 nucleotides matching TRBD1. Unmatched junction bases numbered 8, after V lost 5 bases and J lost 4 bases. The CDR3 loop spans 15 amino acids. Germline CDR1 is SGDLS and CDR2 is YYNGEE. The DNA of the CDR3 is TGTGCCAGCAGTCTACAGGGGACGGGTAATGAAAAACTGTTTTTT. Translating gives CASSLQGTGNEKLFF.

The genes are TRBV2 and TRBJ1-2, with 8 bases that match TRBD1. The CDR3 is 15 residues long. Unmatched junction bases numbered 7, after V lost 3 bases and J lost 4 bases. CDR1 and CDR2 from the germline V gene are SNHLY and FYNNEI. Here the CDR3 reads CASSEGAGGFYGYTF. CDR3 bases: TGTGCCAGCAGTGAGGGAGCAGGGGGCTTCTATGGCTACACCTTC.

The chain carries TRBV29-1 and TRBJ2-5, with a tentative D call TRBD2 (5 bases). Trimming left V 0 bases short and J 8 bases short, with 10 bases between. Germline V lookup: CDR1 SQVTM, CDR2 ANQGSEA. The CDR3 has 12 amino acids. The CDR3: CSVEEDGGTQYF. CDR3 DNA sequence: TGCAGCGTTGAAGAGGACGGAGGAACCCAGTACTTC.

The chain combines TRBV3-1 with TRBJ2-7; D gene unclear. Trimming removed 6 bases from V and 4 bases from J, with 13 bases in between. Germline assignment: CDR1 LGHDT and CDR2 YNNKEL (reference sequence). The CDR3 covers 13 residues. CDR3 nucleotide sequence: TGTGCCAGCAGTCTGAACCTCAAGTACGAGCAGTACTTC. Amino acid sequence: CASSLNLKYEQYF.

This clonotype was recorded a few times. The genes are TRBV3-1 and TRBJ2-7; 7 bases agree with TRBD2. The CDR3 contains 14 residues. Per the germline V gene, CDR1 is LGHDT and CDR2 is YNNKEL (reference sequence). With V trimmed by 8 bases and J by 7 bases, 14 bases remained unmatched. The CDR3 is CASGGRDSYNEQYF. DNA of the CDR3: TGTGCCAGCGGTGGGAGGGACTCCTACAATGAGCAGTACTTC.

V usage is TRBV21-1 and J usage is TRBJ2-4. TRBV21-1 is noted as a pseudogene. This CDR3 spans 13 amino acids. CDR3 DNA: TGTGCCAGCACAAACCCTTTTAAAAACATTCAGTACTTC. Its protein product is CASTNPFKNIQYF.

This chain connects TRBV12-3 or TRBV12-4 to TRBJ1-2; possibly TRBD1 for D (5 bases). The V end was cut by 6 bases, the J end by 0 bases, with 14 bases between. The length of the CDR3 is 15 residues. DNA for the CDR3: TGTGCCAGCAGCCAACCGGGACTCCCTAACTATGGCTACACCTTC. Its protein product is CASSQPGLPNYGYTF.

CDR3 nucleotides: TGTGCCATCAGTGGGGCGGACAGCAATGAGCAGTTCTTC. Translating it yields CAISGADSNEQFF. The J gene is TRBJ2-1, the V gene TRBV10-3; tentatively, D is TRBD1 (6 bases). Germline assignment: CDR1 ENHRY and CDR2 SYGVKD. This CDR3 comprises 13 residues. V lost 4 bases and J lost 6, with 10 bases in between.

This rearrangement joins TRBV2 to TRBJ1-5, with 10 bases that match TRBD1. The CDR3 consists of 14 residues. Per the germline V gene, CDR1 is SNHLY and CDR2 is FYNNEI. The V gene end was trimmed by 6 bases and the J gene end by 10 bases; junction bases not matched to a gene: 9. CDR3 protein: CASRGTGAAGPQHF. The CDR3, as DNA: TGTGCCAGCAGGGGGACAGGGGCCGCGGGTCCCCAGCATTTT.

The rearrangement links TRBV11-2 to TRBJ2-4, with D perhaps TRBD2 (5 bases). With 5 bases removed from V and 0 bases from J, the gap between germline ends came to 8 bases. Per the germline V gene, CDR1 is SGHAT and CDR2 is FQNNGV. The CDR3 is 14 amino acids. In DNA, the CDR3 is TGTGCCAGCAGCCCGCGGGTAGCCAAAAACATTCAGTACTTC. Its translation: CASSPRVAKNIQYF.

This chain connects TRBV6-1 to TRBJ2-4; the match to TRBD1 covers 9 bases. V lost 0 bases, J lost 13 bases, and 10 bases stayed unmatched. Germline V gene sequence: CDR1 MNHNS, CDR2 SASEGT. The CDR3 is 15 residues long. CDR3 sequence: CASSEARTGAWEQYF. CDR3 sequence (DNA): TGTGCCAGCAGTGAAGCAAGGACAGGGGCCTGGGAGCAGTACTTC.

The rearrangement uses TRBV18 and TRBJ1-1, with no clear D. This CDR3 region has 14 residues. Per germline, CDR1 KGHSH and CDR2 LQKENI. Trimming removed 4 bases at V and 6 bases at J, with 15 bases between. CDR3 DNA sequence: TGTGCCAGCTCACTGGTCCAGGAAGGAGCTGAAGCTTTCTTT. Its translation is CASSLVQEGAEAFF.

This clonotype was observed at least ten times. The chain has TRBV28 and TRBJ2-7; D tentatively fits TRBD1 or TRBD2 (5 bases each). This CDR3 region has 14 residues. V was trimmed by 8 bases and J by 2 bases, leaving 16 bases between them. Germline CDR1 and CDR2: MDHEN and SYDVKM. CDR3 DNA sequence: TGTGCCAGCCTAAGAGGTTGGGGGACCTACGAGCAGTACTTC. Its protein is CASLRGWGTYEQYF.

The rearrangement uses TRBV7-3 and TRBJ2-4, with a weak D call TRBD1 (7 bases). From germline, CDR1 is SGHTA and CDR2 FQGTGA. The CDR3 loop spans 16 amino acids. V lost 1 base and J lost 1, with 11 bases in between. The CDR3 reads CASSLSPGGAKNIQYF. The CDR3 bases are TGTGCCAGCAGCTTAAGTCCAGGGGGGGCCAAAAACATTCAGTACTTC.

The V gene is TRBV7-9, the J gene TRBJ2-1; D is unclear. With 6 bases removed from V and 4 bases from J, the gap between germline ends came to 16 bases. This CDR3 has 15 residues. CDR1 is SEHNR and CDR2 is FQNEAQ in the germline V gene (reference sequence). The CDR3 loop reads CASSPSGPIYNEQFF. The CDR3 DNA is TGTGCCAGCAGTCCATCGGGCCCCATATACAATGAGCAGTTCTTC.

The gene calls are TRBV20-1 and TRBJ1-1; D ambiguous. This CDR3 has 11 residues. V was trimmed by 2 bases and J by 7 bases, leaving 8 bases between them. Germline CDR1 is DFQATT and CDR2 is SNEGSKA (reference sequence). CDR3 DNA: TGCAGTGCTAGAAATGACCTTGAAGCTTTCTTT. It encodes CSARNDLEAFF.

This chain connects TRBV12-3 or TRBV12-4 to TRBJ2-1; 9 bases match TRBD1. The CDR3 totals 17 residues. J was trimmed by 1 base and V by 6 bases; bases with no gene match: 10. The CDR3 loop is CASSQRQGGSSYNEQFF. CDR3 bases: TGTGCCAGCAGCCAAAGACAGGGGGGTTCGTCCTACAATGAGCAGTTCTTC.

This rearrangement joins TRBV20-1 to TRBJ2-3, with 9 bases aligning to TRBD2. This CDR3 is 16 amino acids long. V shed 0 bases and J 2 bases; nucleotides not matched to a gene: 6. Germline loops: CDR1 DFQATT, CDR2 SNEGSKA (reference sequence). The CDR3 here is CSARESTSGSTDTQYF. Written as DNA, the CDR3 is TGCAGTGCTAGAGAGAGTACTAGCGGGTCCACAGATACGCAGTATTTT.

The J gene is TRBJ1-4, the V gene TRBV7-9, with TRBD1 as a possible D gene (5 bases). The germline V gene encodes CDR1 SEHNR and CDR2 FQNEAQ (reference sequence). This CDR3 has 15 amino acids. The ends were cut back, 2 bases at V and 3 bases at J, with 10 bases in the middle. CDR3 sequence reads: CASSLKGAPNEKLFF. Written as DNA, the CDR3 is TGTGCCAGCAGCTTAAAAGGGGCCCCTAATGAAAAACTGTTTTTT.

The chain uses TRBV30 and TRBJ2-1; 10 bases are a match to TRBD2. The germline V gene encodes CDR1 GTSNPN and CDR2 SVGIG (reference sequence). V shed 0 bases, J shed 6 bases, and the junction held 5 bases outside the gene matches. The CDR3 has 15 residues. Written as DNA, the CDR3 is TGTGCCTGGAGTGTGGGAGCGGGAGGGCTCAATGAGCAGTTCTTC. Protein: CAWSVGAGGLNEQFF.

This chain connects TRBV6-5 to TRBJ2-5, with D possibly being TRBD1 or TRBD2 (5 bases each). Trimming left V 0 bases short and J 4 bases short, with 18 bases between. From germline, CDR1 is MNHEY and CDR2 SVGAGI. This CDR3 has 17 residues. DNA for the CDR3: TGTGCCAGCAGTTACTCGATTCAGGCAGGGACGATAGAGACCCAGTACTTC. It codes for CASSYSIQAGTIETQYF.

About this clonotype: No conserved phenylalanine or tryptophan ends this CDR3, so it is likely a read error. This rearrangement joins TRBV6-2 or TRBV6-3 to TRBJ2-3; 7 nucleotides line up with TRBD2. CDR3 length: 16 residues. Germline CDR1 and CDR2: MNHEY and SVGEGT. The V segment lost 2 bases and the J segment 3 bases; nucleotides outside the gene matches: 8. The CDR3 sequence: CASSYGTTWKTDTQYI. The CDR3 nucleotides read TGTGCCAGCAGTTACGGGACTACCTGGAAGACAGATACGCAGTATATT.

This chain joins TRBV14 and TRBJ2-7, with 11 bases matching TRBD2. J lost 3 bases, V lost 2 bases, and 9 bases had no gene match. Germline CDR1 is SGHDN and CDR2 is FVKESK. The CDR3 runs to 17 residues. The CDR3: CASSQYLLAGVGYEQYF. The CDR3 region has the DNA TGTGCCAGCAGCCAATACCTACTAGCGGGAGTAGGCTACGAGCAGTACTTC.

The CDR3 region has the DNA TGCGCCAGCAGCAAGTCTCCGGGACAGGGGGCGGACTATGGCTACACCTTC. This codes for CASSKSPGQGADYGYTF. This chain links TRBV5-1 with TRBJ1-2, with TRBD1 matching over 12 bases. Germline V gives CDR1 SGHRS, CDR2 YFSETQ. V gave up 4 bases and J gave up 3 bases; unmatched junction bases: 10. The CDR3 is 17 residues long.

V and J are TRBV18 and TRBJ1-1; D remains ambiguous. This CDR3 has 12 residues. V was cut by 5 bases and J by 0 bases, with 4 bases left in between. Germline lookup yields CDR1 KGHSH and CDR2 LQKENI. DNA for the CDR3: TGTGCCAGCTCAGCCATGAACACTGAAGCTTTCTTT. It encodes CASSAMNTEAFF.

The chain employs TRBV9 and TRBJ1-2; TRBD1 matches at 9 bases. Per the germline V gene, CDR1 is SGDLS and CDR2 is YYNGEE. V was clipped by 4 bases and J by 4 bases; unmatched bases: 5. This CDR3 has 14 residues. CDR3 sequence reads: CASSSWTGAYGYTF. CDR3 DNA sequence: TGTGCCAGCAGCTCCTGGACAGGGGCCTATGGCTACACCTTC.

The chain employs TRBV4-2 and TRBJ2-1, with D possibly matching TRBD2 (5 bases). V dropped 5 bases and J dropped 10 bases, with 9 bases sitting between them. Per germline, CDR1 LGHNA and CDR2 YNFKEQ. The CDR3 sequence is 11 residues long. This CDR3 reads CASSNRGEQFF. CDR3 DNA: TGTGCCAGCAGCAATCGCGGGGAGCAGTTCTTC.

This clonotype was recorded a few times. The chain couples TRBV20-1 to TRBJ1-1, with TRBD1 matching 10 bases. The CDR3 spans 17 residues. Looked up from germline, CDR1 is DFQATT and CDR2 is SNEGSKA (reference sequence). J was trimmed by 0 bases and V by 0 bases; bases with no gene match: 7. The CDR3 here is CSARDPPGQGMNTEAFF. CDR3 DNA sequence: TGCAGTGCTAGAGATCCCCCGGGACAGGGGATGAACACTGAAGCTTTCTTT.